The entry that follows covers one T cell receptor (beta chain) sequence. Other DNA variants within this sample encode the same CDR3. Trimming removed 4 bases at V and 3 bases at J, with 2 bases between. The germline gives CDR1 SGHRS, CDR2 YFSETQ. This CDR3 spans 11 amino acids. These data originate in a study of Ad26.COV2.S vaccination and SARS-CoV-2 variants. Sequencing used immunoSEQ multiplex PCR; TCRdb keeps in-frame clones, though not all of them. The sample carries hundreds of thousands of clones, 92% recorded once. The sequencing here drew on peripheral blood, taken after recovery from COVID-19. This clonotype originated in a human donor who had recovered from COVID-19. The V and J genes are TRBV5-1 and TRBJ2-1, with D unresolved. CDR3 amino acids: CASSLYNEQFF. The CDR3, as DNA: TGCGCCAGCAGCCTCTACAATGAGCAGTTCTTC.